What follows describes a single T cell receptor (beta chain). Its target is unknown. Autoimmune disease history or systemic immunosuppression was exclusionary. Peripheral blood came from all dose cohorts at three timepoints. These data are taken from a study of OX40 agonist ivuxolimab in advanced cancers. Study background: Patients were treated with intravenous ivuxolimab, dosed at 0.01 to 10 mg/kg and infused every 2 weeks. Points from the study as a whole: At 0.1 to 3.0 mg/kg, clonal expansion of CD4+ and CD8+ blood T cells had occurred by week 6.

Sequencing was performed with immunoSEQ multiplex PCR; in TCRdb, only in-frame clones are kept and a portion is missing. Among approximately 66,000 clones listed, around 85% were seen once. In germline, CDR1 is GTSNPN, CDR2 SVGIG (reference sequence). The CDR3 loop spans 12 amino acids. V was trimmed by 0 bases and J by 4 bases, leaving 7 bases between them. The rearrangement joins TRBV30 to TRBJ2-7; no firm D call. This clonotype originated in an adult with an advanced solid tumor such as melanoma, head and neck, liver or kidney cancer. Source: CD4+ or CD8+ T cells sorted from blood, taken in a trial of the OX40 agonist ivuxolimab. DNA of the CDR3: TGTGCCTGGAGTGTGGACGGGTACGAGCAGTACTTC. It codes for CAWSVDGYEQYF.